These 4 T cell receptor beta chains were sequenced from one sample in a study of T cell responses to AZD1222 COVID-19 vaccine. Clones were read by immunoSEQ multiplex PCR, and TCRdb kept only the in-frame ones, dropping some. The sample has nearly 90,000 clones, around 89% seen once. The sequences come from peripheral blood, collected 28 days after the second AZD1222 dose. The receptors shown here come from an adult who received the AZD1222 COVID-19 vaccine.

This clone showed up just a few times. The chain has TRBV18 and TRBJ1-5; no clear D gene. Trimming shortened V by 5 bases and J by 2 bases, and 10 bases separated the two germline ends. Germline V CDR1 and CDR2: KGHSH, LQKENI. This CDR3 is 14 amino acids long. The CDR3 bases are TGTGCCAGCTCAGGGGTAGCCGGCAATCAGCCCCAGCATTTT. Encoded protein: CASSGVAGNQPQHF.

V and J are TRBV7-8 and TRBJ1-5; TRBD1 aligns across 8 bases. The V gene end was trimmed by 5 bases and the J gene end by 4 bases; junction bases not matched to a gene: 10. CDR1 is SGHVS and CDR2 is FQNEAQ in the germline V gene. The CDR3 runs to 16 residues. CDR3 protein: CASSPRTGSKNQPQHF. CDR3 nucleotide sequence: TGTGCCAGCAGCCCTAGGACAGGGTCAAAGAATCAGCCCCAGCATTTT.

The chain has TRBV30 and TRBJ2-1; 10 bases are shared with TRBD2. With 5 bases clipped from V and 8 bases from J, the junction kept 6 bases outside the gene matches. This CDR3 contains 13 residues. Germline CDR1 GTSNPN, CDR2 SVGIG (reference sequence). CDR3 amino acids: CAWGLAAIYEQFF. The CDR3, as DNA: TGTGCCTGGGGACTAGCGGCCATTTATGAGCAGTTCTTC.

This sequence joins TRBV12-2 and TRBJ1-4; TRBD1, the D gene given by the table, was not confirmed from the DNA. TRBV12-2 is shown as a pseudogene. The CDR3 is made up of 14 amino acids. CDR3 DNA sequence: TGTGCAAGTCGCCCTACAGGGGTATGCGAAAAACTGTTTTTT. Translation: CASRPTGVCEKLFF.